This T cell receptor beta chain is drawn from a study of OX40 agonist ivuxolimab in advanced cancers. Study-wide context: Dose-escalation patients' cancers were hepatocellular carcinoma, melanoma, renal cell or head and neck cancer.

Overall study results and limits: At doses 0.1 to 3.0 mg/kg, CD4+ and CD8+ clones expanded.

V was clipped by 5 bases and J by 0 bases, with 7 bases between them. Germline V CDR1 and CDR2: SGHTA, FQGTGA. The CDR3 consists of 13 residues. The table lists this clone with a few counts. Its target is unknown. TCRdb's table, derived via immunoSEQ multiplex PCR, lists solely in-frame clones and lacks some. The table shows about 66,000 clones, with about 81% occurring only once. This receptor was obtained from an adult with an advanced solid tumor such as melanoma, head and neck, liver or kidney cancer. The sample here was CD4+ or CD8+ T cells sorted from blood, taken in a trial of the OX40 agonist ivuxolimab. The V call is TRBV7-3, the J call TRBJ1-1; no clear D. In DNA form, the CDR3 reads TGTGCCAGCAGCGCCTCCGTGAACACTGAAGCTTTCTTT. Translating it yields CASSASVNTEAFF.